Following are 24 T cell receptor beta chains from one sample sequenced in a study of cytomegalovirus exposure and HLA in healthy donors. Profiling relied on immunoSEQ multiplex PCR, and the TCRdb table lists in-frame clones only, not all of them. The repertoire holds approximately 130,000 clones, with over 85% as singletons. Sequencing used PBMCs. The receptors here all came from a woman between 18 and 30 years old in good health and CMV-seronegative.

The V and J genes are TRBV6-5 and TRBJ1-1; D not certain. Trimming removed 8 bases from V and 5 bases from J, with 15 bases in between. The CDR3 consists of 13 residues. Germline-derived CDR1 and CDR2 are MNHEY and SVGAGI. The CDR3 DNA reads as TGTGCCAGCGGGCCACTGACGGTGACTGAAGCTTTCTTT. This gives the protein CASGPLTVTEAFF.

The chain links TRBV25-1 to TRBJ1-4; D unresolved. CDR1 is MGHDK and CDR2 is SYGVNS in the germline V gene. V lost 2 bases and J lost 8, with 9 bases in between. This CDR3 is built from 13 residues. CDR3 sequence: CASSERFPEKLFF. The CDR3 region has the DNA TGTGCCAGCAGTGAACGTTTCCCCGAAAAACTGTTTTTT.

This clone turned up a few times. This chain joins TRBV19 and TRBJ1-1; D is undetermined. Germline V gene data show CDR1 as LNHDA and CDR2 as SQIVND (reference sequence). V dropped 4 bases and J dropped 3 bases, with 12 bases sitting between them. This CDR3 is 14 amino acids long. The CDR3 coding sequence is TGTGCCAGTAGTACCTATAGAGAAGACACTGAAGCTTTCTTT. Encoded protein: CASSTYREDTEAFF.

The chain employs TRBV5-1 and TRBJ2-4, with 8 bases lining up with TRBD1. Trimming cost V 0 bases and J 15 bases; bases outside gene matches: 14. CDR1 and CDR2 from the germline V gene are SGHRS and YFSETQ. This CDR3 is built from 15 residues. CDR3 bases: TGCGCCAGCAGCTTGGGAGGGACAGGTCCCGTAAGTTTGTACTTC. Translation gives CASSLGGTGPVSLYF.

This sequence joins TRBV27 and TRBJ2-3, with TRBD2 matching over 9 bases. The CDR3 has 16 amino acids. Germline CDR1 and CDR2: MNHEY and SMNVEV (reference sequence). V shed 3 bases, J shed 0 bases, and the junction held 4 bases outside the gene matches. CDR3 in DNA: TGTGCCAGCAGTTTGAGGGCGGGGGGGAGCACAGATACGCAGTATTTT. The encoded protein is CASSLRAGGSTDTQYF.

This clone has more than one count but fewer than ten. This sequence joins TRBV19 and TRBJ2-3, with TRBD2 matching over 12 bases. Germline assignment: CDR1 LNHDA and CDR2 SQIVND (reference sequence). Losses at the gene ends were 4 bases for V and 3 bases for J; bases not matched to a gene: 2. This CDR3 is built from 15 residues. This chain's CDR3 is CASSTGLAGTDTQYF. Written as DNA, the CDR3 is TGTGCCAGTAGTACCGGACTAGCGGGGACAGATACGCAGTATTTT.

The chain has TRBV13 and TRBJ1-2; 12 bases align to TRBD1. The CDR3 consists of 18 residues. Trimming removed 5 bases from V and 4 bases from J; junction bases left unmatched: 14. Germline V gene lookup returns CDR1 PRHDT and CDR2 FYEKMQ (reference sequence). This chain's CDR3 is CASSDSRDRGRTSYGYTF. In DNA, the CDR3 is TGTGCCAGCAGCGACTCCCGGGACAGGGGGCGGACGAGCTATGGCTACACCTTC.

The chain joins TRBV19 to TRBJ1-1; D ambiguous. CDR1 and CDR2 (germline): LNHDA, SQIVND (reference sequence). The V end lost 3 bases, the J end lost 3 bases, and 11 bases lay between the germline ends. This CDR3 contains 14 residues. This chain's CDR3 is CASSIHQADTEAFF. The CDR3 coding sequence is TGTGCCAGTAGTATTCATCAGGCCGACACTGAAGCTTTCTTT.

V and J are TRBV5-6 and TRBJ2-3; 8 bases match TRBD1. After removal of 6 bases from V and 1 base from J, the junction contained 16 bases not matched to a gene. Germline CDR1 is SGHDT and CDR2 is YYEEEE. There are 18 residues in the CDR3. The CDR3 sequence is CASTPRTGLIRGTDTQYF. In DNA form, the CDR3 reads TGTGCCAGCACCCCGCGGACAGGGCTTATTCGAGGCACAGATACGCAGTATTTT. The whole variable domain, remainder taken from reference TRBV5-6 and TRBJ2-3, is DAGVTQSPTHLIKTRGQQVTLRCSPKSGHDTVSWYQQALGQGPQFIFQYYEEEERQRGNFPDRFSGHQFPNYSSELNVNALLLGDSALYLCASTPRTGLIRGTDTQYFGPGTRLTVL.

V gene TRBV5-1 combines with J gene TRBJ2-1; perhaps TRBD1 as D (6 bases). Germline V gene data show CDR1 as SGHRS and CDR2 as YFSETQ. Trimming pared 0 bases from V and 5 bases from J, leaving 15 bases between. The CDR3 runs 16 residues. CDR3 sequence: CASSLAEGVPDNEQFF. The CDR3 nucleotides read TGCGCCAGCAGCTTGGCCGAGGGGGTACCAGACAATGAGCAGTTCTTC.

This clone came up once. The chain employs TRBV18 and TRBJ2-3; TRBD1 aligns across 8 bases. This CDR3 contains 14 residues. Germline V CDR1 and CDR2: KGHSH, LQKENI. J was trimmed by 3 bases and V by 4 bases; bases with no gene match: 3. In nucleotides, the CDR3 is TGTGCCAGCTCACGGGGACAGGTTACAGATACGCAGTATTTT. It yields the protein CASSRGQVTDTQYF.

The chain uses TRBV9 and TRBJ1-4; D is uncertain. Germline V lookup: CDR1 SGDLS, CDR2 YYNGEE. V lost 0 bases and J lost 8, with 14 bases in between. This CDR3 spans 15 amino acids. CDR3 sequence reads: CASSVGGGGYEKLFF. CDR3 DNA sequence: TGTGCCAGCAGCGTAGGAGGCGGAGGGTACGAAAAACTGTTTTTT.

The V and J genes are TRBV9 and TRBJ2-1; D remains unclear. CDR3 length: 13 amino acids. CDR1 and CDR2 from the germline V gene are SGDLS and YYNGEE. V was cut by 0 bases and J by 9 bases, with 10 bases left in between. CDR3 nucleotides: TGTGCCAGCAGCGTAGTCCCCGCTAGTGAGCAGTTCTTC. As protein: CASSVVPASEQFF.

The chain uses TRBV10-3 and TRBJ2-1; 9 positions match TRBD1. V lost 7 bases, J lost 7 bases, and 11 bases stayed unmatched. This CDR3 is built from 15 residues. Germline values: CDR1 ENHRY, CDR2 SYGVKD. The CDR3 loop is CAIKRGGQGTNEQFF. CDR3 nucleotides: TGTGCCATCAAGCGAGGGGGACAGGGTACGAATGAGCAGTTCTTC.

The rearrangement uses TRBV6-1 and TRBJ2-7; 10 nucleotides match TRBD1. V lost 6 bases and J lost 5; bases outside the gene matches: 4. The CDR3 runs to 13 residues. From germline, CDR1 is MNHNS and CDR2 SASEGT. CDR3 residues: CASSWTGGNEQYF. The CDR3 bases are TGTGCCAGCAGCTGGACAGGGGGGAACGAGCAGTACTTC.

A note on this clone: Other nucleotide sequences in the sample specify the same CDR3. This rearrangement joins TRBV7-9 to TRBJ2-7; D is perhaps TRBD2 (6 bases). Germline V gene sequence: CDR1 SEHNR, CDR2 FQNEAQ (reference sequence). The CDR3 is made up of 15 amino acids. V gave up 8 bases and J gave up 4 bases, with 21 bases separating them. CDR3 sequence reads: CASRPGRRGSYEQYF. In nucleotides, the CDR3 is TGTGCCAGCCGGCCGGGGAGGAGGGGTAGTTACGAGCAGTACTTC.

DNA for the CDR3: TGTGCCAGCAGAGGGAAGGGACTAGCGGGGGCCGCCACCACAGATACGCAGTATTTT. This translates into CASRGKGLAGAATTDTQYF. V gene TRBV2 combines with J gene TRBJ2-3; 14 bases align to TRBD2. CDR3 length: 19 residues. With V trimmed by 6 bases and J by 2 bases, 13 bases remained unmatched. In germline, CDR1 is SNHLY, CDR2 FYNNEI.

The genes are TRBV5-1 and TRBJ1-2, with a possible D match to TRBD1 (6 bases). V lost 4 bases and J lost 8, with 18 bases in between. The germline gives CDR1 SGHRS, CDR2 YFSETQ. The CDR3 spans 14 residues. In DNA form, the CDR3 reads TGCGCCAGCAGCCGAACCACCAGGGGATACGGCTACACCTTC. Translating it yields CASSRTTRGYGYTF.

V usage is TRBV9 and J usage is TRBJ2-3, with 13 bases lining up with TRBD2. CDR1 and CDR2 from the germline V gene are SGDLS and YYNGEE. With 0 bases clipped from V and 2 bases from J, the junction kept 3 bases outside the gene matches. The CDR3 covers 17 residues. CDR3 protein: CASSVGGLAGITDTQYF. The CDR3 DNA reads as TGTGCCAGCAGCGTAGGGGGACTAGCGGGGATCACAGATACGCAGTATTTT.

V usage is TRBV9 and J usage is TRBJ2-7, with 9 nucleotides matching TRBD1. This CDR3 has 15 amino acids. Germline V gene data show CDR1 as SGDLS and CDR2 as YYNGEE. After removal of 4 bases from V and 6 bases from J, the junction contained 11 bases not matched to a gene. CDR3 loop: CASSLTGGAAREQYF. CDR3 bases: TGTGCCAGCAGCCTTACAGGGGGCGCGGCTCGCGAGCAGTACTTC.

This clone appeared once. The chain has TRBV5-1 and TRBJ2-3, with 13 positions matching TRBD2. J gave up 5 bases and V 5 bases, and 11 bases lay outside the gene matches. The CDR3 sequence is 17 residues long. Germline lookup yields CDR1 SGHRS and CDR2 YFSETQ. CDR3 amino acids: CASSFHGTSGNVDTQYF. For the CDR3, the DNA is TGCGCCAGCAGTTTCCATGGGACTAGCGGGAACGTAGATACGCAGTATTTT. Full variable domain (missing parts from reference TRBV5-1 and TRBJ2-3): KAGVTQTPRYLIKTRGQQVTLSCSPISGHRSVSWYQQTPGQGLQFLFEYFSETQRNKGNFPGRFSGRQFSNSRSEMNVSTLELGDSALYLCASSFHGTSGNVDTQYFGPGTRLTVL.

The CDR3 spells CASSFQGGGYEQYF. For the CDR3, the DNA is TGTGCCAGCAGTTTCCAGGGGGGTGGCTACGAGCAGTACTTC. The rearrangement links TRBV28 to TRBJ2-7; the D gene is possibly TRBD1 (7 bases). The CDR3 has 14 residues. Trimming took off 3 bases at V and 3 bases at J, with 12 bases between the two ends. The V gene's germline CDR1 is MDHEN and CDR2 SYDVKM. The full variable domain, with the rest looked up from reference TRBV28 and TRBJ2-7, is DVKVTQSSRYLVKRTGEKVFLECVQDMDHENMFWYRQDPGLGLRLIYFSYDVKMKEKGDIPEGYSVSREKKERFSLILESASTNQTSMYLCASSFQGGGYEQYFGPGTRLTVT.

The chain couples TRBV6-1 to TRBJ2-2; 9 bases match TRBD1. The length of the CDR3 is 15 residues. Germline-derived CDR1 and CDR2 are MNHNS and SASEGT. Trimming cost V 9 bases and J 3 bases; bases outside gene matches: 8. The CDR3 sequence is CASTNRGRYTGELFF. CDR3 nucleotides: TGTGCCAGTACCAACAGGGGGCGCTACACCGGGGAGCTGTTTTTT.

In its sample, this clone was seen a few times. Relative to the germline gene, one junction end is altered; a read error may explain this. This rearrangement joins TRBV7-7 to TRBJ2-1, with TRBD2 identical over 10 bases. The CDR3 spans 15 residues. In germline, CDR1 is SSHAT, CDR2 FNYEAQ (reference sequence). The CDR3 reads CASSDGTSVYNEQFF. The CDR3 region has the DNA TGTGCTAGCAGCGATGGGACTAGCGTGTACAATGAGCAGTTCTTC.